This T cell receptor beta chain was sequenced in a study of shared clonotypes between healthy human individuals. Study-wide results and limits: A generally larger estimated richness was seen in naive subsets than in memory subsets.

Produced via immunoSEQ multiplex PCR; TCRdb's table is partial and in-frame only. The sample lists under 600,000 clones, 95% to 98% occurring once. As concerns this clone: The target antigen is unknown.

In the naive CD8 group, cells lacked CD45RO and were positively selected for CCR7, so terminally differentiated effector memory CD45RA+ cells were left out. The receptor was derived from a man aged 25 to 45 in good health. Sequences were obtained from naive CD8+ T cells sorted from blood.

CDR3 sequence (DNA): TGCGCCAGCGGGGAAGTAGATAAATACAATGAGCAGTTCTTC. Its protein is CASGEVDKYNEQFF. The rearrangement links TRBV5-1 to TRBJ2-1; the D is unclear. Germline loops: CDR1 SGHRS, CDR2 YFSETQ. This CDR3 has 14 amino acids. The V gene lost 7 bases and the J gene lost 4 bases, with 15 bases spanning the gap. The entire variable domain, with the rest obtained from reference TRBV5-1 and TRBJ2-1, is as follows: KAGVTQTPRYLIKTRGQQVTLSCSPISGHRSVSWYQQTPGQGLQFLFEYFSETQRNKGNFPGRFSGRQFSNSRSEMNVSTLELGDSALYLCASGEVDKYNEQFFGPGTRLTVL.